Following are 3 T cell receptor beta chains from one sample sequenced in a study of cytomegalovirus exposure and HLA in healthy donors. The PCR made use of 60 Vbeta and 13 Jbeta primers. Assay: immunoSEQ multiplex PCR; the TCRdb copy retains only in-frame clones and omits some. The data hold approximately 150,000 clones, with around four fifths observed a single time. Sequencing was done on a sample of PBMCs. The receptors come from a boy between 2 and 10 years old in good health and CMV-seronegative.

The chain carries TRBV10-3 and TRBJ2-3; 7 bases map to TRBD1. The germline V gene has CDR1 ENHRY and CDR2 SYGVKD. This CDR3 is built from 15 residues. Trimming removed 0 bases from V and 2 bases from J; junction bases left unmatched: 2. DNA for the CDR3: TGTGCCATCAGTGAGTCGACAGGGATCACAGATACGCAGTATTTT. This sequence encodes CAISESTGITDTQYF.

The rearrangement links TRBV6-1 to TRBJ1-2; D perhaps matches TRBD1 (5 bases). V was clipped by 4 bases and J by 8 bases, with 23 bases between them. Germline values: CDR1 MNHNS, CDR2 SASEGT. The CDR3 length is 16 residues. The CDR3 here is CASSAWTRTEYGGYTF. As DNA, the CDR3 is TGTGCCAGCAGTGCTTGGACAAGAACTGAGTATGGGGGCTACACCTTC.

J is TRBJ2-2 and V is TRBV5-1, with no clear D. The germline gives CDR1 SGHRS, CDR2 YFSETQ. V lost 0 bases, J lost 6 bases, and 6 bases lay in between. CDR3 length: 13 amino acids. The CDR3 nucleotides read TGCGCCAGCAGCTTGGCTAGGTCCGGGGAGCTGTTTTTT. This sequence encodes CASSLARSGELFF.